This section outlines one T cell receptor beta chain sequence together with its context. This clonotype was seen a handful of times. Its antigen is still unknown. No base-level quality is on record; no much larger clone is a single base apart. Only healthy Caucasian donors were included. The library was generated by 5' RACE. Sequencing relied on an Illumina HiSeq 2000. Template switching introduced a universal primer binding site; the final cDNA contained a unique molecular identifier, enabling accurate counting of TCR cDNA molecules. Specific primers in the conserved constant-segment region were used to synthesize first-strand cDNA for the TCR alpha and beta chains. To control for contamination, every cDNA library carried two barcodes: a SMART-Mk sample barcode plus Illumina barcodes. Two successive PCR steps introduced TruSeq adapter sequences along with Illumina sample barcodes. TCR alpha and beta cDNA libraries were sequenced on the Illumina HiSeq platform with custom primers. The authors' analysis ran thus. Raw reads were processed with MiGEC to extract unique molecular identifiers, and MiXCR was used to determine CDR3 positions. Recombination models were inferred per individual with the repgenHMM and IGoR tools using an EM algorithm. Shared clonotypes were analyzed with the tcR package in R, and sharing was normalized by the product of cloneset sizes. To study raw recombination without the effects of thymic and clonal selection, out-of-frame nonproductive sequences were analyzed. TCRdb reran the public reads through fastp at Q25 and MiXCR, keeping productive beta chains. Rows are combined by CDR3 protein, so each entry shows the most common genes and DNA. The V and J calls were determined by TCRdb, not by the authors. The sample includes 1.5 million to 2 million distinct CDR3 sequences, with roughly a third observed a single time. About 0.27% of the sample is held by the ten biggest clonotypes.

This record comes from a study of identical twins (dated by TCRdb to 2015 to 2016). About the study as a whole: TCR alpha and beta repertoires from monozygotic twins, unrelated adults of various ages and cord blood were deep-sequenced to test whether fetal clonotypes persist. To rule out contamination, the twin experiments were replicated at different times with different library preparation protocols. General conclusions and limits of the study: Because the same donors could not be followed over many years, conclusions were based on cross-sectional statistical analysis. The excess sharing between twins in beta out-of-frame sequences was weaker because fewer shared sequences reduced the signal-to-noise ratio. Invariant T cells such as MAIT and iNKT could partly confound zero-insertion analyses, though diverse VJ usage argued against this for most clonotypes. Out-of-frame TCR alpha sharing in monozygotic twins was systematically underestimated by recombination models, whereas sharing between unrelated individuals was in agreement with the recombination models. Compared with coincidental sharing between unrelated individuals, an excess of low generation-probability sequences was observed among out-of-frame TCR alpha sequences shared between twins. Abundant cord blood beta clonotypes carried fewer insertions; young adult naive repertoires showed a weaker similar trend, while memory repertoires showed none.

Reading from cysteine to phenylalanine, the CDR3 counts 13 amino acids. Only the CDR3 region is kept as DNA, spanning 39 bases read in frame from base 1. CDR1 and CDR2, looked up from the germline V gene, are SQVTM and ANQGSEA. Recombination linked TRBV29-1 to TRBJ2-1; the D gene is perhaps TRBD2, on 5 matching bases. The J call may be mistaken, given a closer DNA end match to TRBJ2-7. This clonotype was sampled from a newborn girl in good health. Input material: cord blood. For the CDR3, the sequence is CSVWASSYNEQYF. The DNA sequence is as follows: TGCAGCGTTTGGGCTAGCTCCTACAATGAGCAGTACTTC.